This T cell receptor (beta chain) was retrieved from a study of T cell responses to AZD1222 COVID-19 vaccine. The study, taken as a whole, reports: Close to half of all spike-specific TCRs reportedly target regions of the variants that are unmutated. Vaccine-associated CD4 TCRs spanned spike, dominant at 160-218 and 743-854. Once two AZD1222 doses were given, Spike-specific TCR breadth and depth went up.

Concerning this clone: Its matching antigen is unknown.

CDR1 MGHRA and CDR2 YSYEKL come from the germline V gene. The CDR3 loop spans 16 amino acids. The ends were cut back, 1 base at V and 4 bases at J, with 16 bases in the middle. The table came from immunoSEQ multiplex PCR; TCRdb's copy has only in-frame clones and leaves some out. This sample has around 260,000 clones, with 85% to 95% found just once. The V gene is TRBV4-1, the J gene TRBJ1-2, with a possible D match to TRBD1 (5 bases). The sequence was collected from an adult in good health. This specimen was peripheral blood, taken on day 0 of AZD1222 vaccination. In DNA form, the CDR3 reads TGCGCCAGCAGCCAAGCTTCCAGGGTGAGCCCCTATGGCTACACCTTC. Its protein is CASSQASRVSPYGYTF.